This T cell receptor (beta chain) appears in the sequencing data of a study of cytomegalovirus exposure and HLA in healthy donors. Study-level results: CMV serostatus was the sole immune exposure information available. Earlier analysis looked at TCR beta V segments, and most were productive about 87% or about 30% of the time. The authors enumerated under 200 TCR beta chains as linked to cytomegalovirus.

V gave up 5 bases and J gave up 5 bases; unmatched junction bases: 7. Germline V lookup: CDR1 SGHTS, CDR2 YDEGEE. This CDR3 comprises 15 residues. About this clone: Its specificity is not known.

With 60 Vbeta and 13 Jbeta primers, the PCR was carried out. TCRdb's table, derived via immunoSEQ multiplex PCR, lists solely in-frame clones and lacks some. The sample yields about 190,000 clones, approximately 79% seen once. The sequence was obtained from a woman aged 18 to 35 in good health and CMV-seronegative. Sequencing was carried out using PBMCs. The gene calls are TRBV5-8 and TRBJ2-2, with TRBD2 matching over 9 bases. The DNA of the CDR3 is TGTGCCAGCAGGCAGGGACTAGCTTGGACCGGGGAGCTGTTTTTT. It encodes CASRQGLAWTGELFF.